What follows are 24 T cell receptor beta chains derived from one specimen sequenced in a study of T cell responses to AZD1222 COVID-19 vaccine. The protocol was immunoSEQ multiplex PCR, while the TCRdb copy is restricted to in-frame clones and leaves out a portion. The table shows 95,000 to 130,000 clones, with roughly 90% occurring only once. Sequencing used peripheral blood, obtained on day 0 of AZD1222 vaccination. These receptors all stem from an adult in good health.

The chain joins TRBV6-4 to TRBJ1-5; D uncertain. This CDR3 is 13 amino acids long. Germline V lookup: CDR1 MRHNA, CDR2 SNTAGT. V was clipped by 3 bases and J by 7 bases, with 10 bases between them. CDR3 bases: TGTGCCAGCAGTGAAGGGCATGGGCAGCCCCAGCATTTT. Translation gives CASSEGHGQPQHF.

The rearrangement links TRBV9 to TRBJ2-2, with 8 bases matching TRBD2. V trimming: 2 bases; J trimming: 0 bases; junction bases outside the gene matches: 6. Germline CDR1 reads SGDLS; CDR2 reads YYNGEE. The CDR3 covers 17 residues. The CDR3 DNA reads as TGTGCCAGCAGCGTGGCGGTAGCGGGGACGAACACCGGGGAGCTGTTTTTT. This gives the protein CASSVAVAGTNTGELFF.

The chain couples TRBV30 to TRBJ1-1, with unresolved D. The CDR3 covers 12 residues. The V gene's germline CDR1 is GTSNPN and CDR2 SVGIG (reference sequence). V dropped 2 bases and J dropped 11 bases, with 15 bases sitting between them. CDR3 loop: CAWSTKLGVAFF. The CDR3 nucleotides read TGTGCCTGGAGTACGAAGCTAGGAGTGGCTTTCTTT.

V gene TRBV20-1 combines with J gene TRBJ2-3; D uncertain. Germline V gene data show CDR1 as DFQATT and CDR2 as SNEGSKA (reference sequence). This CDR3 comprises 10 residues. Trimming removed 3 bases at V and 6 bases at J, with 4 bases between. CDR3 in DNA: TGCAGTGCTAGTCGTGATACGCAGTATTTT. Amino acid sequence: CSASRDTQYF.

This chain uses TRBV28 with TRBJ1-4; D call uncertain. This CDR3 is 13 amino acids long. From germline, CDR1 is MDHEN and CDR2 SYDVKM. V lost 2 bases, J lost 8 bases, and 9 bases lay in between. In DNA, the CDR3 is TGTGCCAGCAGTTTAGGAGGGCGAGAAAAACTGTTTTTT. This codes for CASSLGGREKLFF.

The chain recombines TRBV15 with TRBJ2-1; 8 bases are shared with TRBD2. V shed 0 bases, J shed 8 bases, and the junction held 9 bases outside the gene matches. Germline CDR1 is LNHNV and CDR2 is YYDKDF (reference sequence). The CDR3 runs 16 residues. The CDR3 is CATSRDSGTSIHEQFF. In DNA form, the CDR3 reads TGTGCCACCAGCAGAGACTCCGGGACTAGTATACATGAGCAGTTCTTC.

The chain couples TRBV9 to TRBJ2-3; D may match TRBD1 or TRBD2 (5 bases each). The CDR3 length is 16 residues. Trimming removed 0 bases from V and 0 bases from J, with 11 bases in between. The germline V gene has CDR1 SGDLS and CDR2 YYNGEE. The CDR3 here is CASSVVGATSTDTQYF. The DNA of the CDR3 is TGTGCCAGCAGCGTAGTCGGGGCCACTAGCACAGATACGCAGTATTTT.

In this sample, this clone turned up once. The CDR3 region is CSVGTPSNTEAFF. The CDR3 DNA reads as TGCAGCGTTGGTACTCCTTCGAACACTGAAGCTTTCTTT. The gene calls are TRBV29-1 and TRBJ1-1; no definite D call. The V end was cut by 4 bases, the J end by 1 base, with 10 bases between. CDR1 SQVTM and CDR2 ANQGSEA come from the germline V gene. This CDR3 contains 13 residues. Using reference TRBV29-1 and TRBJ1-1 for the parts outside the CDR3, the full variable domain is SAVISQKPSRDICQRGTSLTIQCQVDSQVTMMFWYRQQPGQSLTLIATANQGSEATYESGFVIDKFPISRPNLTFSTLTVSNMSPEDSSIYLCSVGTPSNTEAFFGQGTRLTVV.

This clone was detected only a few times. Other nucleotide sequences from this sample produce the same CDR3. This rearrangement joins TRBV9 to TRBJ2-3; D not certain. Germline values: CDR1 SGDLS, CDR2 YYNGEE. The CDR3 sequence is 14 residues long. Trimming removed 2 bases from V and 3 bases from J, with 10 bases in between. CDR3 amino acids: CASSVGVGTDTQYF. CDR3 in DNA: TGTGCCAGCAGCGTCGGAGTAGGGACAGATACGCAGTATTTT.

The rearrangement joins TRBV5-1 to TRBJ1-2, with 7 bases identical to TRBD1. With V trimmed by 2 bases and J by 4 bases, 5 bases remained unmatched. The CDR3 has 14 amino acids. The germline V gene encodes CDR1 SGHRS and CDR2 YFSETQ. The CDR3, as DNA: TGCGCCAGCAGCTTTGGTGACAGGGTCTATGGCTACACCTTC. This sequence encodes CASSFGDRVYGYTF.

The chain links TRBV3-1 (or the pseudogene TRBV3-2) to TRBJ2-1; D call uncertain. V shed 1 base and J shed 4 bases, with 14 bases lying between them. The germline gives CDR1 LGHDT, CDR2 YNNKEL (reference sequence). The CDR3 runs 16 residues. As DNA, the CDR3 is TGTGCCAGCAGCCAAGTTCCCATGCTAGAGTACAATGAGCAGTTCTTC. Its translation: CASSQVPMLEYNEQFF.

The chain carries TRBV28 and TRBJ1-1, with D uncertain. There are 15 residues in the CDR3. CDR1 is MDHEN, CDR2 SYDVKM, per germline. Trimming removed 1 base from V and 1 base from J, with 10 bases in between. The CDR3 is CASSLYAYQNTEAFF. The CDR3 nucleotides read TGTGCCAGCAGTTTATATGCCTACCAGAACACTGAAGCTTTCTTT.

This chain links TRBV3-1 (or the pseudogene TRBV3-2) with TRBJ1-2, with D uncertain. V was clipped by 4 bases and J by 6 bases, with 6 bases between them. There are 11 residues in the CDR3. CDR1 and CDR2 from the germline V gene are LGHDT and YNNKEL (reference sequence). The CDR3 here is CASSRRNGYTF. The CDR3 DNA follows: TGTGCCAGCAGCCGTAGGAATGGCTACACCTTC.

The rearrangement links TRBV6-1 to TRBJ2-3; the D gene could be TRBD1 or TRBD2 (6 bases each). V was pared by 6 bases and J by 4 bases, with 14 bases between. Germline CDR1 MNHNS, CDR2 SASEGT. The CDR3 spans 14 residues. The CDR3 nucleotides are TGTGCCAGCAGCAAAGGGGGGCTACCAGATACGCAGTATTTT. It encodes CASSKGGLPDTQYF.

This clone was seen repeatedly, ten times or more. V is TRBV6-4 and J is TRBJ2-3, with D perhaps assigned TRBD1 or TRBD2 (6 bases each). The ends were cut back, 3 bases at V and 0 bases at J, with 10 bases in the middle. In germline, CDR1 is MRHNA, CDR2 SNTAGT. The CDR3 has 15 amino acids. As DNA, the CDR3 is TGTGCCAGCAGTGAAGGGGGGACGAGCACAGATACGCAGTATTTT. Its protein product is CASSEGGTSTDTQYF.

CDR3 amino acids: CASSMLGGLGNEQFF. The CDR3 DNA is TGTGCCAGCAGCATGCTCGGGGGCCTGGGCAATGAGCAGTTCTTC. The rearrangement joins TRBV7-2 to TRBJ2-1; perhaps D is TRBD1 or TRBD2 (6 bases each). This CDR3 region has 15 residues. The germline V and J ends were trimmed by 5 bases and 6 bases, with 17 bases remaining between them. Germline CDR1 SGHTA, CDR2 FQGNSA.

The CDR3 is CASSPRMYMNTEAFF. The CDR3 DNA is TGTGCCAGCAGTCCCCGGATGTACATGAACACTGAAGCTTTCTTT. The chain recombines TRBV27 with TRBJ1-1; D is uncertain. Germline V lookup: CDR1 MNHEY, CDR2 SMNVEV (reference sequence). Trimming removed 5 bases from V and 0 bases from J, with 13 bases in between. This CDR3 has 15 amino acids.

The J gene is TRBJ2-3, the V gene TRBV28; no firm D call. Trimming removed 7 bases from V and 6 bases from J, with 14 bases in between. The CDR3 sequence is 13 residues long. Per the germline V gene, CDR1 is MDHEN and CDR2 is SYDVKM. CDR3 nucleotides: TGTGCCAGCACCCCCGGCGGAACCGATACGCAGTATTTT. Amino acids: CASTPGGTDTQYF.

The V call is TRBV11-2, the J call TRBJ2-7; 8 bases line up with TRBD2. V lost 5 bases and J lost 5; bases outside the gene matches: 14. This CDR3 has 16 amino acids. Germline CDR1 and CDR2: SGHAT and FQNNGV. CDR3 nucleotide sequence: TGTGCCAGCAGCCCACCGCCGGGGACTAGTCTGCACGAGCAGTACTTC. It is translated as CASSPPPGTSLHEQYF. The full variable domain, in which reference TRBV11-2 and TRBJ2-7 provide the parts outside the CDR3, is EAGVAQSPRYKIIEKRQSVAFWCNPISGHATLYWYQQILGQGPKLLIQFQNNGVVDDSQLPKDRFSAERLKGVDSTLKIQPAKLEDSAVYLCASSPPPGTSLHEQYFGPGTRLTVT.

The V gene is TRBV30, the J gene TRBJ2-3, with a possible D match to TRBD2 (5 bases). Germline V gives CDR1 GTSNPN, CDR2 SVGIG (reference sequence). This CDR3 comprises 15 residues. V was pared by 0 bases and J by 6 bases, with 16 bases between. In DNA, the CDR3 is TGTGCCTGGAGTGTATTTAGACGGGGTGGTGATACGCAGTATTTT. This sequence encodes CAWSVFRRGGDTQYF.

The chain employs TRBV6-5 and TRBJ1-6; 7 bases align to TRBD1. The V gene end was trimmed by 6 bases and the J gene end by 7 bases; junction bases not matched to a gene: 6. The germline CDR1 and CDR2 sequences are MNHEY and SVGAGI. The CDR3 has 14 residues. The CDR3 loop reads CASSPDRFNSPLHF. The CDR3 nucleotides read TGTGCCAGCAGCCCGGACAGGTTCAATTCACCCCTCCACTTT.

The V and J genes are TRBV5-1 and TRBJ2-7; 10 bases align to TRBD2. Per the germline V gene, CDR1 is SGHRS and CDR2 is YFSETQ. This CDR3 has 17 amino acids. With 0 bases clipped from V and 7 bases from J, the junction kept 13 bases outside the gene matches. In nucleotides, the CDR3 is TGCGCCAGCAGCTTGGCTAGCGGGAGTTTGTTGGTACCGGAGCAGTACTTC. It translates to CASSLASGSLLVPEQYF.

The chain has TRBV4-1 and TRBJ1-4; no firm D call. The germline V gene has CDR1 MGHRA and CDR2 YSYEKL. The CDR3 contains 15 residues. The V and J ends lost 4 bases and 4 bases respectively, with 13 bases between them. Written as DNA, the CDR3 is TGCGCCAGCAGCCCTTACCGGGCCCGTAATGAAAAACTGTTTTTT. Protein: CASSPYRARNEKLFF.

This clone was counted a single time. The chain links TRBV5-4 to TRBJ1-1; D ambiguous. This CDR3 has 16 residues. V lost 4 bases to trimming and J lost 2 bases, with 18 bases between them. The germline V gene has CDR1 SGHNT and CDR2 YYREEE (reference sequence). The CDR3 nucleotides are TGTGCCAGCAGCCCCAAAGGGCGGCAGACTAACACTGAAGCTTTCTTT. Residues: CASSPKGRQTNTEAFF.